This TCR beta chain was observed in a study of patients and donors after allogeneic stem cell transplantation. TCRdb independently ran MiXCR on the RT-PCR reads; one entry per CDR3 protein. This sample has about a million distinct CDR3 sequences; 18% occur once, and the top ten carry around 6%. Germline loops: CDR1 SEHNR, CDR2 FQNEAQ (reference sequence). V lost 1 base and J 1 base, leaving 13 bases between the germline ends. The length of the CDR3 is 16 residues. This TCR was sampled from a human donor who was either an allogeneic HSCT recipient or a stem cell or donor lymphocyte infusion donor (not recorded which). It is not recorded whose cells these are; they may come from a transplant donor. The sequenced material came from blood, either unsorted or a sorted T cell fraction (not recorded which). This chain uses TRBV7-9 with TRBJ1-2, with D perhaps TRBD1 (6 bases). In nucleotides, the CDR3 is TGTGCCAGCAGCTTAGGACAAGGACAGCTTAACTATGGCTACACCTTC. Its protein is CASSLGQGQLNYGYTF.